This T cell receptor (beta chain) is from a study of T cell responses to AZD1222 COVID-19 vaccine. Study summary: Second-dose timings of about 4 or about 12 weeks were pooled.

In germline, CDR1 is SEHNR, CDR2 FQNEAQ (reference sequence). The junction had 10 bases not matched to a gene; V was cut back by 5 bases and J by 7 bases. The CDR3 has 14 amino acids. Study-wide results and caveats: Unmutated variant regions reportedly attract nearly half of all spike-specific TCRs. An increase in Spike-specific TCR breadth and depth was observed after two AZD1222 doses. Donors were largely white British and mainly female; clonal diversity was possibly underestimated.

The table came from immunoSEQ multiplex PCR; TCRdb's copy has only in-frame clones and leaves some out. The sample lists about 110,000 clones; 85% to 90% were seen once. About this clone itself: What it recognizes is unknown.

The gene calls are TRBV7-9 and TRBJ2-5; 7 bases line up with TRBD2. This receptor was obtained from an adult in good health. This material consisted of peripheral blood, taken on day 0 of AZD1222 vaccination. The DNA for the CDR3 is TGTGCCAGCAGCCCCCAGGCGGGAGCGGGGACCCAGTACTTC. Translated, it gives CASSPQAGAGTQYF.